Each of the 31 T cell receptor beta chains below was sequenced from the same sample in a study of cytomegalovirus exposure and HLA in healthy donors. This PCR relied on a set of 60 Vbeta primers and 13 Jbeta primers. Sequencing was performed with immunoSEQ multiplex PCR; in TCRdb, only in-frame clones are kept and a portion is missing. The sample includes approximately 260,000 clones, 84% of them seen just once. Sequenced input: PBMCs. These receptor sequences come from a middle-aged woman in good health and CMV-seropositive.

The chain links TRBV28 to TRBJ1-4; no clear D. CDR1 is MDHEN and CDR2 is SYDVKM in the germline V gene. Trimming removed 2 bases from V and 7 bases from J, with 14 bases in between. The CDR3 extends over 15 amino acids. CDR3 coding DNA: TGTGCCAGCAGTTTACAGACTGCACGAGGTGAAAAACTGTTTTTT. Encoded protein: CASSLQTARGEKLFF.

V usage is TRBV10-3 and J usage is TRBJ2-5, with TRBD2 as a possible D gene (6 bases). This CDR3 is 15 amino acids long. CDR1 is ENHRY, CDR2 SYGVKD, per germline. V was trimmed by 3 bases and J by 4 bases, leaving 15 bases between them. The DNA of the CDR3 is TGTGCCATCAGTGAAGTTGAGGGACTTGTAGAGACCCAGTACTTC. This gives the protein CAISEVEGLVETQYF.

V is TRBV11-3 and J is TRBJ2-7, with D possibly being TRBD2 (6 bases). Germline values: CDR1 SGHNT, CDR2 YENEEA. The length of the CDR3 is 16 residues. Trimming left V 1 base short and J 2 bases short, with 15 bases between. CDR3 sequence: CASSLGNGRVTYEQYF. The CDR3 bases are TGTGCCAGCAGCTTAGGAAACGGGAGAGTCACCTACGAGCAGTACTTC. Using reference TRBV11-3 and TRBJ2-7 for the parts outside the CDR3, the full variable domain is EAGVVQSPRYKIIEKKQPVAFWCNPISGHNTLYWYLQNLGQGPELLIRYENEEAVDDSQLPKDRFSAERLKGVDSTLKIQPAELGDSAVYLCASSLGNGRVTYEQYFGPGTRLTVT.

The V gene is TRBV5-1, the J gene TRBJ2-5; 11 nucleotides agree with TRBD1. CDR1 is SGHRS, CDR2 YFSETQ, per germline. After removal of 3 bases from V and 4 bases from J, the junction contained 5 bases not matched to a gene. The CDR3 covers 15 residues. CDR3 DNA sequence: TGCGCCAGCAGCTGGACAGGGGGCGCGGGAGAGACCCAGTACTTC. It encodes CASSWTGGAGETQYF.

Comments on this clone: Different DNA sequences within this sample yield the same CDR3. The rearrangement joins TRBV18 to TRBJ2-2, with 8 bases identical to TRBD1. V trimming: 3 bases; J trimming: 2 bases; junction bases outside the gene matches: 2. Germline loops: CDR1 KGHSH, CDR2 LQKENI. There are 15 residues in the CDR3. The CDR3 DNA follows: TGTGCCAGCTCACCGGGACAGGTTAACACCGGGGAGCTGTTTTTT. Protein: CASSPGQVNTGELFF.

The chain employs TRBV7-8 and TRBJ2-5; a weak D match, TRBD2 (6 bases). The germline V gene encodes CDR1 SGHVS and CDR2 FQNEAQ. Trimming pared 4 bases from V and 1 base from J, leaving 10 bases between. The CDR3 consists of 14 residues. The CDR3: CASSSLALQETQYF. Written as DNA, the CDR3 is TGTGCCAGCAGCTCCCTAGCGCTCCAAGAGACCCAGTACTTC.

Of note for this clone: At one end the junction does not follow the germline gene, possibly because of a read error. This rearrangement joins TRBV29-1 to TRBJ2-7; 7 bases are a match to TRBD1. The length of the CDR3 is 13 residues. Germline CDR1 reads SQVTM; CDR2 reads ANQGSEA. CDR3 DNA sequence: TGCAGCGTTGTGAGACAGGGCTCCAACGAGCAGTACTTC. It yields the protein CSVVRQGSNEQYF.

The V gene is TRBV11-2, the J gene TRBJ2-3; TRBD2 might be the D (6 bases). V was cut by 4 bases and J by 4 bases, with 9 bases left in between. The CDR3 has 13 amino acids. The V gene's germline CDR1 is SGHAT and CDR2 FQNNGV. CDR3 residues: CASSSLAADTQYF. CDR3 bases: TGTGCCAGCAGCTCACTAGCTGCAGATACGCAGTATTTT.

V usage is TRBV5-1 and J usage is TRBJ2-7; TRBD1 matches 12 bases. V trimming: 4 bases; J trimming: 4 bases; junction bases outside the gene matches: 6. The CDR3 has 15 residues. The germline CDR1 and CDR2 sequences are SGHRS and YFSETQ. CDR3 loop: CASSQGTGGWYEQYF. CDR3 DNA sequence: TGCGCCAGCAGCCAGGGGACAGGGGGCTGGTACGAGCAGTACTTC.

Only one count was recorded for this clone. The V gene is TRBV7-2, the J gene TRBJ2-7, with 8 bases that match TRBD1. The CDR3 is made up of 14 amino acids. Trimming cost V 5 bases and J 6 bases; bases outside gene matches: 9. Germline V lookup: CDR1 SGHTA, CDR2 FQGNSA. In DNA, the CDR3 is TGTGCCAGCAGCCTTCAGGGGGCGGGTAGCGAGCAGTACTTC. Amino acid sequence: CASSLQGAGSEQYF.

This clone was counted between two and nine times. This chain joins TRBV28 and TRBJ1-1; possibly TRBD1 for D (5 bases). The CDR3 has 16 residues. V shed 7 bases and J shed 4 bases, with 22 bases lying between them. The germline V gene has CDR1 MDHEN and CDR2 SYDVKM. CDR3: CASNSGAGIGITEAFF. CDR3 in DNA: TGTGCCAGCAACTCTGGGGCCGGAATAGGTATCACTGAAGCTTTCTTT.

This clone was seen once. J is TRBJ1-1 and V is TRBV19; D remains unclear. CDR3 length: 16 residues. V dropped 3 bases and J dropped 3 bases, with 17 bases sitting between them. CDR1 and CDR2 from the germline V gene are LNHDA and SQIVND (reference sequence). This CDR3 reads CASSMAHQLVDTEAFF. The CDR3 coding sequence is TGTGCCAGTAGTATGGCCCACCAGTTGGTGGACACTGAAGCTTTCTTT. Full variable domain (missing parts from reference TRBV19 and TRBJ1-1): DGGITQSPKYLFRKEGQNVTLSCEQNLNHDAMYWYRQDPGQGLRLIYYSQIVNDFQKGDIAEGYSVSREKKESFPLTVTSAQKNPTAFYLCASSMAHQLVDTEAFFGQGTRLTVV.

This CDR3 reads CAISEHRSQETQYF. CDR3 in DNA: TGTGCCATCAGTGAACACAGGAGTCAAGAGACCCAGTACTTC. The chain carries TRBV10-3 and TRBJ2-5; weak D call: TRBD1 (5 bases). V was clipped by 3 bases and J by 2 bases, with 10 bases between them. Germline CDR1 is ENHRY and CDR2 is SYGVKD. The CDR3 is 14 residues long.

The V call is TRBV11-2, the J call TRBJ1-2; 7 positions match TRBD1. This CDR3 region has 15 residues. With 0 bases clipped from V and 4 bases from J, the junction kept 5 bases outside the gene matches. The germline CDR1 and CDR2 sequences are SGHAT and FQNNGV. The CDR3 protein is CASSLEPAGGYGYTF. The CDR3, as DNA: TGTGCCAGCAGCTTAGAACCCGCAGGGGGCTATGGCTACACCTTC.

The gene calls are TRBV28 and TRBJ2-3; TRBD2 agrees at 7 bases. This CDR3 comprises 17 residues. Germline V gene data show CDR1 as MDHEN and CDR2 as SYDVKM. Germline trimming cut 1 base from V and 4 bases from J; bases unmatched to any gene: 11. The DNA of the CDR3 is TGTGCCAGCAGTTTATTGGGAGGGCCGGGCAGCGCAGATACGCAGTATTTT. Protein: CASSLLGGPGSADTQYF.

The chain links TRBV30 to TRBJ2-7, with 9 bases matching TRBD2. The trim removed 3 bases at V and 2 bases at J, leaving 5 bases unmatched. Germline CDR1 reads GTSNPN; CDR2 reads SVGIG (reference sequence). CDR3 length: 14 residues. The CDR3 sequence: CAWSAGLATYEQYF. CDR3 bases: TGTGCCTGGAGCGCCGGACTAGCGACCTACGAGCAGTACTTC.

The V call is TRBV4-2, the J call TRBJ1-4; D is uncertain. CDR3 length equals 15 residues. Germline CDR1 LGHNA, CDR2 YNFKEQ. Trimming stripped 0 bases from V and 2 bases from J, with 7 bases between. The CDR3 DNA reads TGTGCCAGCAGCCAAGATCTCGGGACTAATGAAAAACTGTTTTTT. Encoded protein: CASSQDLGTNEKLFF.

In this sample, this clone turned up once. V is TRBV20-1 and J is TRBJ2-3; unclear D gene. V lost 5 bases, J lost 6 bases, and 6 bases lay in between. The CDR3 is 10 residues long. Germline V gene sequence: CDR1 DFQATT, CDR2 SNEGSKA (reference sequence). In DNA, the CDR3 is TGCAGTGCTTTTCGGGATACGCAGTATTTT. Translating gives CSAFRDTQYF.

J is TRBJ2-7 and V is TRBV7-9; 7 bases agree with TRBD2. The CDR3 is 13 amino acids. Germline loops: CDR1 SEHNR, CDR2 FQNEAQ (reference sequence). V gave up 2 bases and J gave up 3 bases; unmatched junction bases: 1. CDR3 residues: CASSLSGGYEQYF. CDR3 DNA: TGTGCCAGCAGCTTATCGGGGGGCTACGAGCAGTACTTC.

The rearrangement uses TRBV11-3 and TRBJ2-1; TRBD2 matches 10 bases. With V trimmed by 0 bases and J by 6 bases, 5 bases remained unmatched. The CDR3 has 16 amino acids. Germline CDR1 and CDR2: SGHNT and YENEEA. The CDR3 DNA sequence: TGTGCCAGCAGCTTAGAGGGCCTAGCGGGAGTCAATGAGCAGTTCTTC. Protein product: CASSLEGLAGVNEQFF.

The chain couples TRBV2 to TRBJ2-3, with TRBD1 identical over 11 bases. The CDR3 length is 16 residues. Germline loops: CDR1 SNHLY, CDR2 FYNNEI. V lost 4 bases, J lost 5 bases, and 8 bases stayed unmatched. The DNA for the CDR3 is TGTGCCAGCAGTGCTGATCCGGGACAGGGGGTAGATACGCAGTATTTT. This sequence encodes CASSADPGQGVDTQYF. The full variable domain, in which reference TRBV2 and TRBJ2-3 provide the parts outside the CDR3, is EPEVTQTPSHQVTQMGQEVILRCVPISNHLYFYWYRQILGQKVEFLVSFYNNEISEKSEIFDDQFSVERPDGSNFTLKIRSTKLEDSAMYFCASSADPGQGVDTQYFGPGTRLTVL.

The rearrangement uses TRBV6-5 and TRBJ2-7; 7 bases line up with TRBD2. Per the germline V gene, CDR1 is MNHEY and CDR2 is SVGAGI. V shed 0 bases, J shed 6 bases, and the junction held 8 bases outside the gene matches. The CDR3 is 15 residues long. Here the CDR3 reads CASSYSSAGEGEQYF. The CDR3 DNA sequence: TGTGCCAGCAGTTACTCGTCCGCGGGAGAGGGCGAGCAGTACTTC.

The gene calls are TRBV6-1 and TRBJ2-5; maybe TRBD1 (6 bases). Trimming stripped 4 bases from V and 1 base from J, with 16 bases between. Per the germline V gene, CDR1 is MNHNS and CDR2 is SASEGT. This CDR3 is 16 amino acids long. The CDR3 bases are TGTGCCAGCAGTGTTGGCAGGGGATACCTCCAAGAGACCCAGTACTTC. Encoded protein: CASSVGRGYLQETQYF.

The rearrangement uses TRBV2 and TRBJ2-4; D possibly corresponds to TRBD2 (5 bases). V was cut by 1 base and J by 2 bases, with 9 bases left in between. Germline V gene data show CDR1 as SNHLY and CDR2 as FYNNEI. CDR3 length: 15 amino acids. The CDR3 nucleotides are TGTGCCAGCAGTGAAGAGAGGGCCCCCAAAAACATTCAGTACTTC. This encodes CASSEERAPKNIQYF.

The chain employs TRBV30 and TRBJ2-7, with TRBD1 identical over 9 bases. With 5 bases clipped from V and 2 bases from J, the junction kept 1 base outside the gene matches. The CDR3 is 12 residues long. Germline V gene data show CDR1 as GTSNPN and CDR2 as SVGIG (reference sequence). CDR3 sequence: CAWGQGTYEQYF. As DNA, the CDR3 is TGTGCCTGGGGACAGGGGACCTACGAGCAGTACTTC.

The rearrangement uses TRBV30 and TRBJ1-1, with a possible D match to TRBD1 (5 bases). The CDR3 covers 14 residues. Germline V lookup: CDR1 GTSNPN, CDR2 SVGIG (reference sequence). V lost 1 base and J lost 0, with 9 bases in between. The CDR3 protein is CAWSGTSMNTEAFF. DNA for the CDR3: TGTGCCTGGAGTGGGACATCCATGAACACTGAAGCTTTCTTT.

This chain joins TRBV4-3 and TRBJ2-1; 10 bases match TRBD2. Germline values: CDR1 LGHNA, CDR2 YSLEER. The CDR3 is made up of 18 amino acids. The ends lost 0 bases at V and 4 bases at J; junction bases unmatched: 9. The CDR3 protein is CASSQDGSTSGYYNEQFF. DNA for the CDR3: TGCGCCAGCAGCCAAGATGGGTCGACTAGCGGGTATTACAATGAGCAGTTCTTC.

J is TRBJ2-5 and V is TRBV30; 9 bases fit TRBD1. CDR1 GTSNPN and CDR2 SVGIG come from the germline V gene (reference sequence). Germline trimming cut 5 bases from V and 2 bases from J; bases unmatched to any gene: 0. This CDR3 contains 12 residues. CDR3 amino acids: CAWGTGQETQYF. CDR3 nucleotide sequence: TGTGCCTGGGGGACAGGGCAAGAGACCCAGTACTTC.

The table lists this clone with a few counts. The J gene is TRBJ1-1, the V gene TRBV6-1; 9 bases align to TRBD1. The CDR3 sequence is 14 residues long. Germline lookup yields CDR1 MNHNS and CDR2 SASEGT. With 2 bases clipped from V and 10 bases from J, the junction kept 8 bases outside the gene matches. Written as DNA, the CDR3 is TGTGCCAGCAGTGAAATATCCGGACAGGGGACAGCTTTCTTT. Encoded protein: CASSEISGQGTAFF.

The rearrangement links TRBV6-1 to TRBJ2-7; no definite D call. In germline, CDR1 is MNHNS, CDR2 SASEGT. Trimming removed 3 bases from V and 3 bases from J, with 6 bases in between. This CDR3 has 12 amino acids. The CDR3 spells CASSDVFYEQYF. CDR3 DNA sequence: TGTGCCAGCAGTGACGTATTCTACGAGCAGTACTTC.

This chain uses TRBV19 with TRBJ1-5; possibly TRBD1 for D (6 bases). Germline lookup yields CDR1 LNHDA and CDR2 SQIVND (reference sequence). The CDR3 contains 12 residues. The V end lost 7 bases, the J end lost 8 bases, and 12 bases lay between the germline ends. The CDR3 DNA reads TGTGCCAGTACGGGGGGCAGCGAGCCCCAGCATTTT. It specifies CASTGGSEPQHF.